The clone carrying this TCR beta chain has a handful of counts. TCRdb independently ran MiXCR on the 5' RACE reads; one entry per CDR3 protein. The table has about 360,000 distinct CDR3 sequences, 6.2% seen once. These data belong to a study of T cells after yellow fever vaccination. Germline CDR1 KGHDR, CDR2 SFDVKD. Trimming cost V 3 bases and J 11 bases, with 12 bases left between them. The CDR3 totals 13 residues. The sequence came from a young man who received the YFV17D yellow fever vaccine. Here the sequenced sample was PBMCs, taken 5 days after the yellow fever booster vaccination. The rearrangement links TRBV24-1 to TRBJ2-2; D is ambiguous. The CDR3 spells CATSDQAPRELFF. The CDR3 nucleotides read TGTGCCACCAGTGATCAGGCTCCCCGCGAGCTGTTTTTT.